Reported below is one TCR beta chain. The data originate from a study of T cell changes during pregnancy in multiple sclerosis. Repertoires were generated with immunoSEQ multiplex PCR, while TCRdb's copy carries only in-frame clones and drops some. The data show around 55,000 clones, 93% seen once. Sequences were derived from CD8+ T cells from peripheral blood mononuclear cells, sampled in the second trimester of pregnancy. The receptor was isolated from a female donor with multiple sclerosis, enrolled in a pregnancy study.

The DNA for the CDR3 is TGCGCCAGCAGCCAAGAGGAGAGCGGGATCACAGATACGCAGTATTTT. Translated: CASSQEESGITDTQYF. The chain recombines TRBV4-1 with TRBJ2-3, with 7 bases aligning to TRBD2. CDR3 length: 16 residues. Germline V CDR1 and CDR2: MGHRA, YSYEKL. Trimming at V came to 0 bases and at J to 2 bases, leaving 5 bases not matched to a gene.